The 30 T cell receptor beta chains given below trace back to one sample, sequenced in a study of blood T cell repertoires in COVID-19. Clones were read by immunoSEQ multiplex PCR, and TCRdb kept only the in-frame ones, dropping some. The table has roughly 380,000 clones, less than 90% seen once. The sample consisted of PBMCs or T cells enriched from blood (not recorded which). These receptors all stem from a young woman who had recovered from COVID-19.

DNA for the CDR3: TGTGCCAGCAGTTCAACGACTAGCACAGATACGCAGTATTTT. Amino acid sequence: CASSSTTSTDTQYF. The chain couples TRBV27 to TRBJ2-3; D uncertain. The germline V gene has CDR1 MNHEY and CDR2 SMNVEV (reference sequence). This CDR3 has 14 residues. Trimming left V 4 bases short and J 0 bases short, with 8 bases between.

The V call is TRBV7-6, the J call TRBJ1-5; 8 bases fit TRBD1. The germline V gene encodes CDR1 SGHVS and CDR2 FNYEAQ. The CDR3 is 17 residues long. With V trimmed by 3 bases and J by 2 bases, 9 bases remained unmatched. The CDR3 region has the DNA TGTGCCAGCAGCTTGGGACCGGGACAGGAGGGCAATCAGCCCCAGCATTTT. Amino acids: CASSLGPGQEGNQPQHF.

The V call is TRBV2, the J call TRBJ2-7, with D hard to call. CDR3 size: 16 residues. V was cut by 1 base and J by 6 bases, with 19 bases left in between. Germline V gene sequence: CDR1 SNHLY, CDR2 FYNNEI. The CDR3 DNA sequence: TGTGCCAGCAGTGAAGGAGTGCAGGCACTCGTTGGCGAGCAGTACTTC. It specifies CASSEGVQALVGEQYF.

The sample holds one count of this clone. The gene calls are TRBV6-5 and TRBJ1-6; 7 bases line up with TRBD1. This CDR3 is 14 amino acids long. The J segment lost 7 bases and the V segment lost 6 bases, leaving 6 bases of the junction unmatched. Germline V lookup: CDR1 MNHEY, CDR2 SVGAGI. CDR3 in DNA: TGTGCCAGCAGATCAGGACAGGAGAATTCACCCCTCCACTTT. Its translation: CASRSGQENSPLHF.

The J gene is TRBJ1-5, the V gene TRBV28; 7 bases are a match to TRBD1. The CDR3 totals 14 residues. The V and J ends lost 4 bases and 4 bases, in that order; junction bases with no gene match: 4. Germline assignment: CDR1 MDHEN and CDR2 SYDVKM. The CDR3 region is CASSSPDRNQPQHF. For the CDR3, the DNA is TGTGCCAGCAGTTCCCCGGACAGGAATCAGCCCCAGCATTTT.

This clone showed up just once. V usage is TRBV3-1 (or the pseudogene TRBV3-2) and J usage is TRBJ1-6, with 10 bases lining up with TRBD1. Per germline, CDR1 LGHDT and CDR2 YNNKEL (reference sequence). V shed 4 bases, J shed 7 bases, and the junction held 10 bases outside the gene matches. The CDR3 has 17 amino acids. Here the CDR3 DNA reads TGTGCCAGCAGCCGAGATATACCGGGACAGGGGAATTCACCCCTCCACTTT. Translating gives CASSRDIPGQGNSPLHF.

This clone has just a few counts. This rearrangement joins TRBV12-2 to TRBJ2-7; the DNA was not used to check the table's D call, TRBD1. TRBV12-2 is reported as a pseudogene. The CDR3 is made up of 17 amino acids. The chain's CDR3 is CASRFSSDRVASYEQYF. The CDR3 DNA follows: TGTGCAAGTCGCTTTTCGTCGGACAGGGTCGCCTCCTACGAGCAGTACTTC.

V gene TRBV19 combines with J gene TRBJ2-1, with TRBD2 matching over 7 bases. The J segment lost 4 bases and the V segment lost 11 bases, leaving 14 bases of the junction unmatched. The germline V gene encodes CDR1 LNHDA and CDR2 SQIVND (reference sequence). This CDR3 comprises 15 residues. Here the CDR3 reads CAVSAASGPYNEQFF. The CDR3 nucleotides read TGTGCCGTTTCGGCGGCTAGCGGCCCTTACAATGAGCAGTTCTTC. Full variable domain (rest looked up from reference TRBV19 and TRBJ2-1): DGGITQSPKYLFRKEGQNVTLSCEQNLNHDAMYWYRQDPGQGLRLIYYSQIVNDFQKGDIAEGYSVSREKKESFPLTVTSAQKNPTAFYLCAVSAASGPYNEQFFGPGTRLTVL.

The chain is built from TRBV5-8 and TRBJ1-6; D perhaps matches TRBD1 (6 bases). CDR1 and CDR2 from the germline V gene are SGHTS and YDEGEE. Trimming left V 4 bases short and J 4 bases short, with 9 bases between. CDR3 size: 14 residues. The CDR3 DNA sequence: TGTGCCAGCAGCCGGACAGCATATAATTCACCCCTCCACTTT. Protein sequence: CASSRTAYNSPLHF.

The chain joins TRBV9 to TRBJ1-2; 8 nucleotides align to TRBD1. Germline V gene data show CDR1 as SGDLS and CDR2 as YYNGEE. The junction had 1 base not matched to a gene; V was cut back by 3 bases and J by 6 bases. The CDR3 has 12 amino acids. CDR3 residues: CASSGTGNGYTF. DNA for the CDR3: TGTGCCAGCAGCGGGACAGGGAATGGCTACACCTTC.

The chain recombines TRBV7-9 with TRBJ1-4; weak D call: TRBD1 (5 bases). Trimming pared 5 bases from V and 4 bases from J, leaving 14 bases between. The CDR3 is made up of 15 amino acids. The germline CDR1 and CDR2 sequences are SEHNR and FQNEAQ (reference sequence). CDR3 residues: CASSPGGARNEKLFF. The CDR3 region has the DNA TGTGCCAGCAGCCCTGGTGGGGCTCGTAATGAAAAACTGTTTTTT. The full variable domain, in which reference TRBV7-9 and TRBJ1-4 provide the parts outside the CDR3, is DTGVSQNPRHKITKRGQNVTFRCDPISEHNRLYWYRQTLGQGPEFLTYFQNEAQLEKSRLLSDRFSAERPKGSFSTLEIQRTEQGDSAMYLCASSPGGARNEKLFFGSGTQLSVL.

This clone was found once. The chain combines TRBV5-6 with TRBJ1-5; 7 bases fit TRBD1. The CDR3 contains 15 residues. The germline V gene encodes CDR1 SGHDT and CDR2 YYEEEE. V gave up 0 bases and J gave up 1 base; unmatched junction bases: 1. The CDR3 loop reads CASSLGQGSNQPQHF. The CDR3 bases are TGTGCCAGCAGCTTGGGACAGGGAAGCAATCAGCCCCAGCATTTT.

This clone was recorded a few times. The rearrangement uses TRBV5-1 and TRBJ2-4, with TRBD1 identical over 7 bases. The CDR3 loop spans 15 amino acids. J gave up 1 base and V 6 bases, and 7 bases lay outside the gene matches. In germline, CDR1 is SGHRS, CDR2 YFSETQ. CDR3 residues: CASTQTGMAKNIQYF. CDR3 nucleotides: TGCGCCAGCACCCAGACAGGGATGGCCAAAAACATTCAGTACTTC.

This sequence joins TRBV6-5 and TRBJ2-1; the D is unclear. The V gene's germline CDR1 is MNHEY and CDR2 SVGAGI. V lost 7 bases to trimming and J lost 9 bases, with 13 bases between them. The CDR3 spans 12 residues. The CDR3 nucleotides are TGTGCCAGCACCCTAGGTACGAGTGAGCAGTTCTTC. This gives the protein CASTLGTSEQFF.

Details on this clone: The sample carries other DNA sequences with the same CDR3. The genes are TRBV7-2 and TRBJ2-7; no clear D. Germline V gene lookup returns CDR1 SGHTA and CDR2 FQGNSA. The CDR3 covers 14 residues. With 1 base removed from V and 2 bases from J, the gap between germline ends came to 9 bases. CDR3 amino acids: CASSLGRGTYEQYF. In DNA form, the CDR3 reads TGTGCCAGCAGCTTAGGTAGAGGAACCTACGAGCAGTACTTC.

The chain carries TRBV11-3 and TRBJ1-5; TRBD1 might be the D (5 bases). The ends were cut back, 3 bases at V and 6 bases at J, with 18 bases in the middle. The CDR3 spans 16 residues. CDR1 and CDR2 (germline): SGHNT, YENEEA. The CDR3 is CASSLKNRHISQPQHF. The CDR3 nucleotides are TGTGCCAGCAGCTTGAAGAACAGGCACATATCTCAGCCCCAGCATTTT.

The chain combines TRBV19 with TRBJ2-7, with TRBD1 matching over 9 bases. Germline V CDR1 and CDR2: LNHDA, SQIVND (reference sequence). The CDR3 contains 14 residues. With V trimmed by 6 bases and J by 4 bases, 7 bases remained unmatched. The CDR3 sequence is CASRKDRGAYEQYF. CDR3 nucleotide sequence: TGTGCCAGTAGGAAAGACAGGGGGGCATACGAGCAGTACTTC.

The genes are TRBV6-5 and TRBJ1-2; 9 bases map to TRBD1. Germline-derived CDR1 and CDR2 are MNHEY and SVGAGI. This CDR3 spans 13 amino acids. The V and J ends lost 8 bases and 4 bases, in that order; junction bases with no gene match: 5. CDR3 coding DNA: TGTGCCAGCGGCACAGGGGGCCTCTATGGCTACACCTTC. Residues: CASGTGGLYGYTF.

V and J are TRBV9 and TRBJ2-2; D not resolved. V lost 0 bases, J lost 5 bases, and 8 bases lay in between. Germline assignment: CDR1 SGDLS and CDR2 YYNGEE. The CDR3 spans 14 residues. The CDR3 sequence is CASSVDSWTGELFF. Written as DNA, the CDR3 is TGTGCCAGCAGCGTAGATAGTTGGACCGGGGAGCTGTTTTTT.

This sequence joins TRBV18 and TRBJ2-1; maybe TRBD2 (6 bases). Germline loops: CDR1 KGHSH, CDR2 LQKENI. The germline V and J ends were trimmed by 4 bases and 7 bases, with 14 bases remaining between them. There are 14 residues in the CDR3. DNA of the CDR3: TGTGCCAGCTCACTGCGGGGCGCGGTTAATGAGCAGTTCTTC. Its protein is CASSLRGAVNEQFF.

DNA of the CDR3: TGTGCCAGCAGTGAACAGGTTCCCAATCAGCCCCAGCATTTT. Its translation is CASSEQVPNQPQHF. The chain uses TRBV2 and TRBJ1-5; no definite D call. Germline CDR1 reads SNHLY; CDR2 reads FYNNEI. Trimming cost V 2 bases and J 3 bases, with 8 bases left between them. This CDR3 region has 14 residues.

This chain uses TRBV7-6 with TRBJ1-4; 10 bases are shared with TRBD1. This CDR3 is built from 17 residues. Per the germline V gene, CDR1 is SGHVS and CDR2 is FNYEAQ. J lost 2 bases, V lost 2 bases, and 5 bases had no gene match. DNA for the CDR3: TGTGCCAGCAGCTTAAGACAGGGGGCAATGACTAATGAAAAACTGTTTTTT. Residues: CASSLRQGAMTNEKLFF.

The chain combines TRBV10-3 with TRBJ2-7; D may be TRBD2 (6 bases). The germline V and J ends were trimmed by 8 bases and 2 bases, with 16 bases remaining between them. Per germline, CDR1 ENHRY and CDR2 SYGVKD. This CDR3 has 14 amino acids. CDR3 protein: CAIARDFGAYEQYF. The CDR3 DNA reads TGTGCCATCGCCCGGGACTTCGGGGCCTACGAGCAGTACTTC.

This clone was counted a single time. The V call is TRBV5-4, the J call TRBJ2-1; 12 bases map to TRBD2. V lost 4 bases, J lost 5 bases, and 4 bases stayed unmatched. CDR1 is SGHNT and CDR2 is YYREEE in the germline V gene (reference sequence). The CDR3 extends over 15 amino acids. CDR3 region: CASSETSGSNNEQFF. The CDR3 DNA sequence: TGTGCCAGCAGCGAGACTAGCGGGAGCAACAATGAGCAGTTCTTC.

The gene calls are TRBV19 and TRBJ1-1, with D hard to call. CDR1 is LNHDA, CDR2 SQIVND, per germline (reference sequence). The CDR3 sequence is 14 residues long. The V gene lost 3 bases and the J gene lost 1 base, with 9 bases spanning the gap. The CDR3 sequence is CASSITISNTEAFF. DNA of the CDR3: TGTGCCAGTAGTATCACAATTTCGAACACTGAAGCTTTCTTT.

This chain links TRBV28 with TRBJ2-7; 11 positions agree with TRBD2. Germline V gives CDR1 MDHEN, CDR2 SYDVKM. The CDR3 sequence is 22 residues long. V shed 7 bases, J shed 0 bases, and the junction held 26 bases outside the gene matches. CDR3 sequence: CASIGLKGSASGRLLYSYEQYF. CDR3 nucleotide sequence: TGTGCCAGCATCGGTCTAAAGGGAAGCGCTAGCGGGAGGCTTTTGTACTCCTACGAGCAGTACTTC.

The chain joins TRBV6-4 to TRBJ1-6, with TRBD1 matching over 8 bases. The CDR3 spans 13 residues. J lost 9 bases, V lost 5 bases, and 3 bases had no gene match. CDR1 and CDR2 from the germline V gene are MRHNA and SNTAGT. The CDR3 region is CASSTQGGSPLHF. The CDR3 DNA follows: TGTGCCAGCAGTACACAGGGGGGTTCACCCCTCCACTTT.

The gene calls are TRBV12-3 or TRBV12-4 and TRBJ2-1, with 8 bases fitting TRBD1. V was pared by 6 bases and J by 15 bases, with 10 bases of the junction left unmatched. The CDR3 has 12 residues. The CDR3 region is CASRPRTGRLFF. The DNA for the CDR3 is TGTGCCAGCAGACCCAGGACAGGGAGGCTGTTCTTC.

The V gene is TRBV28, the J gene TRBJ2-7, with 9 bases matching TRBD2. Trimming cost V 2 bases and J 2 bases; bases outside gene matches: 7. Germline assignment: CDR1 MDHEN and CDR2 SYDVKM. CDR3 length equals 16 residues. Here the CDR3 DNA reads TGTGCCAGCAGTTTAGGTGGTCTAGCGGGGCCCTACGAGCAGTACTTC. This gives the protein CASSLGGLAGPYEQYF.

The chain has TRBV27 and TRBJ2-2; D possibly corresponds to TRBD1 (5 bases). V was shortened by 5 bases and J by 4 bases, with 11 bases between the two germline ends. Germline V CDR1 and CDR2: MNHEY, SMNVEV (reference sequence). The CDR3 loop spans 14 amino acids. CDR3 nucleotides: TGTGCCAGCAGTAGACAGAAAGGCACCGGGGAGCTGTTTTTT. Its translation is CASSRQKGTGELFF.